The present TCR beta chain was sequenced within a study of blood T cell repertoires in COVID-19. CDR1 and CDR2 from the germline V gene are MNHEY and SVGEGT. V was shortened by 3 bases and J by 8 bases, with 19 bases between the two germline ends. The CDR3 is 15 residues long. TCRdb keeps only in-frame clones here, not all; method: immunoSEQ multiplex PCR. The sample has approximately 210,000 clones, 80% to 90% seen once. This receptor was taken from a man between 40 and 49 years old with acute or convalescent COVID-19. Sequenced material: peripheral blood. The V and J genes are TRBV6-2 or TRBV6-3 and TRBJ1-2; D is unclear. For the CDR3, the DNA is TGTGCCAGCAGTTATCTTTCCCGTACCGGGTCCGGCTACACCTTC. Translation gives CASSYLSRTGSGYTF.